The 12 T cell receptor beta chains listed next were all sequenced from one sample in a study of shared clonotypes between healthy human individuals. Some clones are missing from TCRdb's copy, which holds only in-frame ones; the method was immunoSEQ multiplex PCR. The table lists roughly 2.5 million clones, around nine tenths of them singletons. The sequencing sample was made of naive CD4+ T cells sorted from blood. The subset is: CD45RA+ positively selected. These receptors were obtained from a man younger than 30 in good health.

The CDR3: CASSDQRDFAETQYF. For the CDR3, the DNA is TGTGCCAGCAGCGACCAACGGGACTTCGCAGAGACCCAGTACTTC. The V gene is TRBV7-9, the J gene TRBJ2-5; TRBD2 is a possible D gene (6 bases). The V end lost 5 bases, the J end lost 4 bases, and 17 bases lay between the germline ends. The CDR3 is 15 amino acids. Germline loops: CDR1 SEHNR, CDR2 FQNEAQ (reference sequence). The complete variable domain, with remaining parts taken from reference TRBV7-9 and TRBJ2-5, reads DTGVSQNPRHKITKRGQNVTFRCDPISEHNRLYWYRQTLGQGPEFLTYFQNEAQLEKSRLLSDRFSAERPKGSFSTLEIQRTEQGDSAMYLCASSDQRDFAETQYFGPGTRLLVL.

As to this clone: Other DNA variants within this sample encode the same CDR3. The chain has TRBV7-2 and TRBJ2-5; D call uncertain. Looked up from germline, CDR1 is SGHTA and CDR2 is FQGNSA. The CDR3 runs to 12 residues. Trimming left V 5 bases short and J 5 bases short, with 9 bases between. The CDR3 here is CASSLDRETQYF. Here the CDR3 DNA reads TGTGCCAGCAGCCTGGACCGCGAGACCCAGTACTTC.

This clone appeared once. Other DNA sequences in the same sample also yield this CDR3. The chain is built from TRBV6-1 and TRBJ2-7; a possible D gene is TRBD1 (5 bases). V was shortened by 6 bases and J by 4 bases, with 7 bases between the two germline ends. The CDR3 is made up of 11 amino acids. Germline V gene lookup returns CDR1 MNHNS and CDR2 SASEGT. CDR3 sequence (DNA): TGTGCCAGCAGGGACACTTACGAGCAGTACTTC. This translates into CASRDTYEQYF.

The chain uses TRBV2 and TRBJ2-1; D may be TRBD1 (6 bases). V lost 8 bases and J 0 bases, leaving 20 bases between the germline ends. This CDR3 is built from 17 residues. Germline lookup yields CDR1 SNHLY and CDR2 FYNNEI. The CDR3 DNA reads as TGTGCCAGCCAAGGGGGTTACTCTTCCCGCTCCTACAATGAGCAGTTCTTC. It yields the protein CASQGGYSSRSYNEQFF.

The chain uses TRBV5-1 and TRBJ1-1; tentatively, D is TRBD1 (5 bases). The CDR3 consists of 14 residues. V was clipped by 2 bases and J by 4 bases, with 12 bases between them. Looked up from germline, CDR1 is SGHRS and CDR2 is YFSETQ. CDR3 sequence (DNA): TGCGCCAGCAGCTTAGGGGCCTTGTCCACTGAAGCTTTCTTT. It yields the protein CASSLGALSTEAFF. The full variable domain, rest sourced from reference TRBV5-1 and TRBJ1-1, is KAGVTQTPRYLIKTRGQQVTLSCSPISGHRSVSWYQQTPGQGLQFLFEYFSETQRNKGNFPGRFSGRQFSNSRSEMNVSTLELGDSALYLCASSLGALSTEAFFGQGTRLTVV.

The rearrangement joins TRBV7-8 to TRBJ1-6; 8 bases fit TRBD1. Germline-derived CDR1 and CDR2 are SGHVS and FQNEAQ. Losses at the gene ends were 5 bases for V and 5 bases for J; bases not matched to a gene: 5. This CDR3 has 15 amino acids. The CDR3 region is CASSVTGGHNSPLHF. The DNA for the CDR3 is TGTGCCAGCAGCGTAACAGGGGGTCATAATTCACCCCTCCACTTT.

This chain links TRBV4-1 with TRBJ1-2; TRBD1 is a possible D gene (5 bases). The V gene's germline CDR1 is MGHRA and CDR2 YSYEKL. The ends were cut back, 1 base at V and 4 bases at J, with 16 bases in the middle. The CDR3 consists of 16 residues. The CDR3 coding sequence is TGCGCCAGCAGCCAAGCCAGGTACGAGGGGCGCTATGGCTACACCTTC. Translating it yields CASSQARYEGRYGYTF.

The J gene is TRBJ2-1, the V gene TRBV11-2; the D gene is possibly TRBD2 (6 bases). The CDR3 loop spans 15 amino acids. The germline V gene encodes CDR1 SGHAT and CDR2 FQNNGV. The V and J ends lost 1 base and 8 bases respectively, with 15 bases between them. In nucleotides, the CDR3 is TGTGCCAGCAGCTTAGGACTAGACCGGGGATATGAGCAGTTCTTC. The encoded protein is CASSLGLDRGYEQFF. Filled out from reference TRBV11-2 and TRBJ2-1, the complete variable domain reads EAGVAQSPRYKIIEKRQSVAFWCNPISGHATLYWYQQILGQGPKLLIQFQNNGVVDDSQLPKDRFSAERLKGVDSTLKIQPAKLEDSAVYLCASSLGLDRGYEQFFGPGTRLTVL.

The gene calls are TRBV7-9 and TRBJ2-7, with D perhaps matching TRBD1 (5 bases). The length of the CDR3 is 12 residues. CDR1 and CDR2 (germline): SEHNR, FQNEAQ (reference sequence). With 2 bases removed from V and 7 bases from J, the gap between germline ends came to 9 bases. In DNA form, the CDR3 reads TGTGCCAGCAGCTTATTAAGGACAGAGCAGTACTTC. Translation gives CASSLLRTEQYF.

The chain carries TRBV13 and TRBJ2-7, with D uncertain. V gave up 3 bases and J gave up 3 bases, with 15 bases separating them. This CDR3 region has 15 residues. CDR1 is PRHDT, CDR2 FYEKMQ, per germline (reference sequence). CDR3 bases: TGTGCCAGCAGCTTCCCCCCACGGCGGAACTACGAGCAGTACTTC. Translated, it gives CASSFPPRRNYEQYF.

Turning to this clone: Distinct nucleotide sequences in the sample also encode this CDR3. V is TRBV30 and J is TRBJ2-6; a weak D match, TRBD1 (5 bases). The CDR3 loop spans 14 amino acids. Trimming left V 0 bases short and J 4 bases short, with 7 bases between. Germline V gene lookup returns CDR1 GTSNPN and CDR2 SVGIG (reference sequence). The CDR3 bases are TGTGCCTGGAGTGTAGGGGCCGGGGCCAACGTCCTGACTTTC. Translation: CAWSVGAGANVLTF. The full variable domain, completed using reference TRBV30 and TRBJ2-6, is SQTIHQWPATLVQPVGSPLSLECTVEGTSNPNLYWYRQAAGRGLQLLFYSVGIGQISSEVPQNLSASRPQDRQFILSSKKLLLSDSGFYLCAWSVGAGANVLTFGAGSRLTVL.

This clone is a singleton in its sample. V is TRBV30 and J is TRBJ1-6; D gene uncertain. Germline CDR1 reads GTSNPN; CDR2 reads SVGIG (reference sequence). The CDR3 has 16 amino acids. Between the trimmed V and J ends, which lost 2 bases and 8 bases, there was a span of 19 bases. In DNA, the CDR3 is TGTGCCTGGAGTCGATGGAGGCACCTCGAGGATTCACCCCTCCACTTT. As protein: CAWSRWRHLEDSPLHF.